The source of this TCR beta chain is a study of circulating and synovial CD4+ cells in juvenile arthritis. Sequencing used immunoSEQ multiplex PCR; TCRdb keeps in-frame clones, though not all of them. Among 30,000 or so clones listed, roughly 95% were seen once. As to this clone: Its antigen is not identified.

The study, taken as a whole, reports: Shared-clonotype fractions with synovium likely underestimate full repertoire overlap. These repertoires were less diverse than bulk blood CD4 repertoires.

Sample: CD4+ T cells from blood. This TCR derives from a human donor with juvenile idiopathic arthritis.

In DNA form, the CDR3 reads TGTGCCAGCACCGGGACTAGCCTCTCCTACAATGAGCAGTTCTTC. Protein sequence: CASTGTSLSYNEQFF. This chain connects TRBV9 to TRBJ2-1; 9 bases agree with TRBD2. Per germline, CDR1 SGDLS and CDR2 YYNGEE. The CDR3 totals 15 residues. Losses at the gene ends were 6 bases for V and 0 bases for J; bases not matched to a gene: 4.